This TCR beta chain is drawn from a study of chemoradiotherapy in HPV16-positive cancers. Background on the study: Candidate HPV-specific T-cell clones and common TCR motifs came from functional assays in a couple of HPV16-positive patients.

The CDR3 length is 13 residues. The V segment lost 0 bases and the J segment 11 bases; nucleotides outside the gene matches: 6. Per germline, CDR1 MGHRA and CDR2 YSYEKL. Repeated repertoire sampling spanned the course of chemoradiotherapy. Only in-frame clones appear in the TCRdb table, and some are missing; sequencing was by immunoSEQ multiplex PCR. The table includes approximately 28,000 clones, around 90% detected once. With respect to this clone: What it recognizes is unknown.

General observations from the study: Non-HPV-specific T cells did not expand in tumors during treatment, whereas candidate HPV-specific clones and E7-related motifs did.

The sequenced sample was blood, obtained from a patient who underwent chemoradiotherapy. The TCR originated in a human donor with HPV-associated anogenital cancer. V is TRBV4-1 and J is TRBJ1-1; 7 bases map to TRBD1. CDR3 DNA sequence: TGCGCCAGCAGCCAAGAAGGGGGCGCGTGGGCTTTCTTT. It codes for CASSQEGGAWAFF.